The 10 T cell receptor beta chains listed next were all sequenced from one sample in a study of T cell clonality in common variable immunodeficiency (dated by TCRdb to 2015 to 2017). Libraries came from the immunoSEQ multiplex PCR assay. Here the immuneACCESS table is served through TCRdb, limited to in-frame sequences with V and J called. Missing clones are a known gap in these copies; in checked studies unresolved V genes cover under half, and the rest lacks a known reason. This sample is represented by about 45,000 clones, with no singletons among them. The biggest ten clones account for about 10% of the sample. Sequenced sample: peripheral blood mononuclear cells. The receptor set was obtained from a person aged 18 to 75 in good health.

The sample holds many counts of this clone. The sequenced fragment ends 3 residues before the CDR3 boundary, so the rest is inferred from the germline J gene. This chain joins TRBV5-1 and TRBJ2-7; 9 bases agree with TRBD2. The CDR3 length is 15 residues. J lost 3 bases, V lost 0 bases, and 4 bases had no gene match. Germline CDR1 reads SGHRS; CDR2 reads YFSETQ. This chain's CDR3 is CASSLGSGGLYEQYF. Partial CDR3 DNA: TGCGCCAGCAGCTTGGGGAGCGGGGGGCTCTACGAG.

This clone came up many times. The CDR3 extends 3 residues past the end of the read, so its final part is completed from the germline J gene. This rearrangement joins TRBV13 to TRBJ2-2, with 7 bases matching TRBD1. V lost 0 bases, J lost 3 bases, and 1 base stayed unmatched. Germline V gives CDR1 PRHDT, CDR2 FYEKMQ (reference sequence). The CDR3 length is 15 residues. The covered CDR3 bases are TGTGCCAGCAGCTTAGGACAGGGGTACACCGGGGAG. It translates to CASSLGQGYTGE. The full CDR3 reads CASSLGQGYTGELFF.

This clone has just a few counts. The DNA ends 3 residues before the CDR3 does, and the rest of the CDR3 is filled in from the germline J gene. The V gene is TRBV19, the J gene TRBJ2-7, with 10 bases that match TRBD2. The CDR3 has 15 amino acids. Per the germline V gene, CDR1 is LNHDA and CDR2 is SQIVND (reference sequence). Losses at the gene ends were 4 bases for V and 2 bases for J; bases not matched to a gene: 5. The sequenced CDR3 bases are TGTGCCAGTAGTACCGACGGACTAGCGGCCTACGAG. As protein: CASSTDGLAAYE. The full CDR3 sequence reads CASSTDGLAAYEQYF. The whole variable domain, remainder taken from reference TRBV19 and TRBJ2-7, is DGGITQSPKYLFRKEGQNVTLSCEQNLNHDAMYWYRQDPGQGLRLIYYSQIVNDFQKGDIAEGYSVSREKKESFPLTVTSAQKNPTAFYLCASSTDGLAAYEQYFGPGTRLTVT.

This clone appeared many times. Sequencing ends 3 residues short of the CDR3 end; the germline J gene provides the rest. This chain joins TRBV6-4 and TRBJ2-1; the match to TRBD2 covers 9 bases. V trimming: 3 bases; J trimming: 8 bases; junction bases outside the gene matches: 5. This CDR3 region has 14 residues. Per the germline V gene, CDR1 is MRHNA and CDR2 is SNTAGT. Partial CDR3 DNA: TGTGCCAGCAGTGAGGGTAGCGGGGGCTATGAG. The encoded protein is CASSEGSGGYE. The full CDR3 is CASSEGSGGYEQFF.

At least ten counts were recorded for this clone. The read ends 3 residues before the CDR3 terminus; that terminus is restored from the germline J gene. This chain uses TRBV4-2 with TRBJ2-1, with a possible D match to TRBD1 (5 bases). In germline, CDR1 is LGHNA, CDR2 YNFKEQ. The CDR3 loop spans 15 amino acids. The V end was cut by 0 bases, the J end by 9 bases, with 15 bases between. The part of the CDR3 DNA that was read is TGTGCCAGCAGCCAAGAAAGGGGCGCGGATGGTGAG. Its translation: CASSQERGADGE. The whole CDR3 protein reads CASSQERGADGEQFF.

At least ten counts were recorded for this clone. The covered CDR3 bases are TGCGCCAGCAGCGCTCCATGGGAGCGGTTAGAGACC. It encodes CASSAPWERLET. The entire CDR3 protein reads CASSAPWERLETQYF. The rearrangement links TRBV5-1 to TRBJ2-5; D is possibly TRBD2 (5 bases). Read coverage stops 3 residues before the CDR3 terminus; the germline J gene supplies the remainder. Germline V CDR1 and CDR2: SGHRS, YFSETQ. Trimming cost V 4 bases and J 4 bases, with 17 bases left between them. The CDR3 loop spans 15 amino acids.

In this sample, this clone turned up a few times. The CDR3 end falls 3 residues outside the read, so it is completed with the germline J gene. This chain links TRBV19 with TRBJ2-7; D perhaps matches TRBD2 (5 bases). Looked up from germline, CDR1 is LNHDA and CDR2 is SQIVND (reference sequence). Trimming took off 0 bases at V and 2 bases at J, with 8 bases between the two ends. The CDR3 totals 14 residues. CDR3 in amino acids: CASSIEVGAYEQYF. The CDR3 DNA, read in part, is TGTGCCAGTAGTATAGAGGTCGGGGCCTACGAG.

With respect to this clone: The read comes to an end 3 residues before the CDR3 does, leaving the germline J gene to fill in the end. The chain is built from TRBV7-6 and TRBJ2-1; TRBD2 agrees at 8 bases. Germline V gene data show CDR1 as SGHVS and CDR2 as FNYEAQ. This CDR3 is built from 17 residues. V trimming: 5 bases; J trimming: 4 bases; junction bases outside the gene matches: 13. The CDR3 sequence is CASSTQTSAIEYNEQFF. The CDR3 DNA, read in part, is TGTGCCAGCAGCACCCAGACTAGCGCCATAGAATACAATGAG.

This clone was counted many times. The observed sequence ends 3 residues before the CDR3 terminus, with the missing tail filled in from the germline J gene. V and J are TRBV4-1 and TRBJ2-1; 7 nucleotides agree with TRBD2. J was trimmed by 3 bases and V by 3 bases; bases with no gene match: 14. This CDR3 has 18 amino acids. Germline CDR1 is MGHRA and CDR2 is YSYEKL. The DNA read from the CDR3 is TGCGCCAGCAGCCATACAGATTTTATTGGCGGGAGCTACAATGAG. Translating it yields CASSHTDFIGGSYNE. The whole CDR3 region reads CASSHTDFIGGSYNEQFF.

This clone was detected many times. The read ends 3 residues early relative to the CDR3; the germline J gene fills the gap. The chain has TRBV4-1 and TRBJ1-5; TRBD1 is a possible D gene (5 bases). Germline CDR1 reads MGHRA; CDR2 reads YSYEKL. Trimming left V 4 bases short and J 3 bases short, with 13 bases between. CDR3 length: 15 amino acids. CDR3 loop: CASSPWGVSNQPQHF. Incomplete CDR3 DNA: TGCGCCAGCAGCCCCTGGGGGGTCTCCAATCAGCCC.